This entry lists 31 T cell receptor beta chains sequenced from one sample in a study of kidney transplant recipient with SARS-CoV-2 infection. TCRdb passed the reads through MiXCR, listing each CDR3 protein once. The sample has 200,000 to 300,000 distinct CDR3 sequences, 29% seen once; the top ten hold about 7%. Specimen: a blood sample, collected at baseline and between days 110 and 120 from a kidney transplant recipient. These receptors were collected from a young adult male patient who had COVID-19 and was a kidney transplant recipient. Some T cells may originate from the graft donor.

This clonotype was seen repeatedly, ten times or more. The gene calls are TRBV5-4 and TRBJ1-6; TRBD1 agrees at 7 bases. Germline V gene lookup returns CDR1 SGHNT and CDR2 YYREEE (reference sequence). The CDR3 totals 15 residues. Germline trimming cut 4 bases from V and 6 bases from J; bases unmatched to any gene: 7. CDR3 amino acids: CASSDGNRGNSPLHF. CDR3 bases: TGTGCCAGCAGCGATGGCAACAGGGGTAATTCACCCCTCCACTTT.

For this clonotype: This may arise from a read error, as a much more abundant clone is one base away. This sequence joins TRBV2 and TRBJ1-2; D is possibly TRBD1 (5 bases). The germline gives CDR1 SNHLY, CDR2 FYNNEI. This CDR3 is 12 amino acids long. CDR3 protein: CAGSARRVGYTF. For the CDR3, the DNA is TGTGCCGGCAGTGCCCGCAGGGTTGGCTACACCTTC.

The J gene is TRBJ2-5, the V gene TRBV6-5; D is possibly TRBD1 or TRBD2 (5 bases each). Germline CDR1 MNHEY, CDR2 SVGAGI. CDR3 length: 17 amino acids. Trimming removed 5 bases from V and 2 bases from J, with 21 bases in between. This chain's CDR3 is CASSDDWDGSMQETQYF. The DNA of the CDR3 is TGTGCCAGCAGTGACGACTGGGACGGTTCAATGCAAGAGACCCAGTACTTC.

To note about this clonotype: This may stem from a read error, because a much larger clone lies one nucleotide away. The chain joins TRBV7-9 to TRBJ1-1; the D gene is possibly TRBD1 (5 bases). The CDR3 runs 13 residues. In germline, CDR1 is SEHNR, CDR2 FQNEAQ (reference sequence). CDR3 sequence: CANSHGGYTEAFF. The DNA for the CDR3 is TGTGCCAACAGCCACGGGGGATACACTGAAGCTTTCTTT.

This clonotype was found many times. The CDR3 reads CASSFQGAHEQYF. As DNA, the CDR3 is TGTGCCAGCAGCTTCCAGGGGGCACACGAGCAGTACTTC. The chain is built from TRBV7-6 and TRBJ2-7, with 8 bases identical to TRBD1. Germline CDR1 is SGHVS and CDR2 is FNYEAQ. With 3 bases clipped from V and 5 bases from J, the junction kept 3 bases outside the gene matches. This CDR3 contains 13 residues. The whole variable domain, remainder taken from reference TRBV7-6 and TRBJ2-7, is GAGVSQSPRYKVTKRGQDVALRCDPISGHVSLYWYRQALGQGPEFLTYFNYEAQQDKSGLPNDRFSAERPEGSISTLTIQRTEQRDSAMYRCASSFQGAHEQYFGPGTRLTVT.

This clonotype was detected ten times or more. V is TRBV11-3 and J is TRBJ2-5, with D uncertain. The V gene's germline CDR1 is SGHNT and CDR2 YENEEA. The CDR3 sequence is 12 residues long. Trimming cost V 4 bases and J 11 bases, with 14 bases left between them. The CDR3: CASSSLTGEQYF. The CDR3 DNA reads as TGTGCCAGCAGCTCCCTAACGGGTGAGCAGTACTTC.

This clonotype was found a few times. The chain is built from TRBV7-8 and TRBJ2-1; unclear D gene. The CDR3 covers 11 residues. Deletions cut 3 bases from V and 6 bases from J, with 3 bases between. Germline V gives CDR1 SGHVS, CDR2 FQNEAQ. The CDR3 sequence: CASSFSNEQFF. The CDR3 DNA is TGTGCCAGCAGCTTTAGCAATGAGCAGTTCTTC.

The chain has TRBV9 and TRBJ2-7, with D perhaps matching TRBD1 (6 bases). Deletions cut 0 bases from V and 1 base from J, with 17 bases between. The germline V gene has CDR1 SGDLS and CDR2 YYNGEE. This CDR3 has 17 residues. CDR3 in amino acids: CASSVGGSQDRSYEQYF. CDR3 coding DNA: TGTGCCAGCAGCGTAGGCGGGTCCCAAGACAGGTCCTACGAGCAGTACTTC.

A word on this clonotype: A much larger clone is a single base away; this may be a read error. The chain recombines TRBV3-1 with TRBJ1-1; D uncertain. CDR3 size: 17 residues. CDR1 LGHDT and CDR2 YNNKEL come from the germline V gene (reference sequence). The chain's CDR3 is CASSSNTPISIRTEALF. The CDR3, as DNA: TGTGCCAGCAGCTCTAACACTCCCATTTCAATTCGCACTGAAGCTCTCTTT.

Note on this clonotype: A much more abundant neighbour one base away suggests this may be a read error. The chain employs TRBV5-1 and TRBJ2-1, with 9 bases aligning to TRBD2. Germline-derived CDR1 and CDR2 are SGHRS and YFSETQ. The CDR3 spans 17 residues. The CDR3 DNA reads TGCGCCGGCAGCTTGGCCGGGGGACTAGCTTCCTACAATGAGCAGTTCTTC. It is translated as CAGSLAGGLASYNEQFF.

This clonotype was seen repeatedly, ten times or more. This chain links TRBV10-3 with TRBJ2-7; 10 positions match TRBD1. From germline, CDR1 is ENHRY and CDR2 SYGVKD. V was clipped by 4 bases and J by 7 bases; unmatched bases: 10. This CDR3 comprises 15 residues. CDR3 in amino acids: CAISALTGGNGEQYF. CDR3 coding DNA: TGTGCCATCAGTGCCCTGACAGGGGGCAACGGGGAGCAGTACTTC.

This clonotype showed up just a few times. The chain joins TRBV6-1 to TRBJ1-2; D is ambiguous. Looked up from germline, CDR1 is MNHNS and CDR2 is SASEGT. Trimming took 5 bases from V and 4 from J, leaving 23 bases between them. CDR3 length: 17 amino acids. CDR3 DNA sequence: TGTGCCAGCAGTATAGGAAGGCCTTACGGAAAGACCTATGGCTACACCTTC. Translated: CASSIGRPYGKTYGYTF.

This clonotype has at least ten counts. The chain has TRBV5-6 and TRBJ1-2; D ambiguous. The germline V and J ends were trimmed by 7 bases and 4 bases, with 23 bases remaining between them. Per the germline V gene, CDR1 is SGHDT and CDR2 is YYEEEE. CDR3 size: 16 residues. CDR3 DNA sequence: TGTGCCAGCTGTAAAAGCAATAGTCGAAAGACCTATGGCTACACCTTC. Its protein product is CASCKSNSRKTYGYTF. The entire variable domain, with the rest obtained from reference TRBV5-6 and TRBJ1-2, is as follows: DAGVTQSPTHLIKTRGQQVTLRCSPKSGHDTVSWYQQALGQGPQFIFQYYEEEERQRGNFPDRFSGHQFPNYSSELNVNALLLGDSALYLCASCKSNSRKTYGYTFGSGTRLTVV.

This clonotype was recorded a few times. The chain has TRBV12-3 or TRBV12-4 and TRBJ2-5; D gene ambiguous. Trimming removed 8 bases from V and 5 bases from J, with 9 bases in between. The CDR3 length is 11 residues. The CDR3 region is CASGRYETQYF. CDR3 DNA: TGTGCCAGCGGTCGTTATGAGACCCAGTACTTC.

At least ten counts were recorded for this clonotype. V usage is TRBV27 and J usage is TRBJ1-1; 10 bases map to TRBD1. The V gene's germline CDR1 is MNHEY and CDR2 SMNVEV (reference sequence). The CDR3 has 17 residues. After removal of 0 bases from V and 7 bases from J, the junction contained 11 bases not matched to a gene. This CDR3 is CASSLSFGYGTGDEAFF. The CDR3 coding sequence is TGTGCCAGCAGTTTATCGTTCGGTTACGGGACAGGGGATGAAGCTTTCTTT.

Comment on this clonotype: Relative to the germline gene, one junction end is altered; a read error may explain this. The chain carries TRBV6-5 and TRBJ2-5, with 8 bases identical to TRBD2. CDR1 and CDR2 from the germline V gene are MNHEY and SVGAGI. The CDR3 has 16 amino acids. The CDR3 loop reads CASSPLAARPKEAQYF. In nucleotides, the CDR3 is TGTGCCAGCAGCCCACTAGCGGCCAGGCCGAAAGAGGCCCAGTACTTC.

This clonotype showed up just once. One junction end disagrees with the germline gene, perhaps due to a read error. The chain links TRBV2 to TRBJ2-2, with a tentative D call TRBD1 (6 bases). There are 16 residues in the CDR3. Germline lookup yields CDR1 SNHLY and CDR2 FYNNEI. Here the CDR3 reads CASSESPSRDTGELVF. The DNA for the CDR3 is TGTGCCAGCAGTGAAAGTCCTAGCAGGGACACCGGGGAGCTGGTTTTT.

The chain couples TRBV19 to TRBJ2-2; a possible D gene is TRBD1 (5 bases). The CDR3 spans 15 residues. CDR1 and CDR2 from the germline V gene are LNHDA and SQIVND (reference sequence). V lost 4 bases and J 4 bases, leaving 13 bases between the germline ends. CDR3: CASSTWGGGTGELFF. DNA for the CDR3: TGTGCCAGTAGTACCTGGGGCGGCGGCACCGGGGAGCTGTTTTTT.

Ten or more counts support this clonotype. The rearrangement joins TRBV7-3 to TRBJ2-1; D may correspond to TRBD1 or TRBD2 (6 bases each). This CDR3 comprises 14 residues. V lost 2 bases to trimming and J lost 8 bases, with 13 bases between them. The germline V gene has CDR1 SGHTA and CDR2 FQGTGA. Here the CDR3 DNA reads TGTGCCAGCAGCTTAGGGGGGCTGGTGGATGAGCAGTTCTTC. This encodes CASSLGGLVDEQFF.

This clonotype has at least ten counts. The chain carries TRBV24-1 and TRBJ1-5; D gene unclear. This CDR3 contains 14 residues. V was shortened by 3 bases and J by 1 base, with 6 bases between the two germline ends. The germline V gene has CDR1 KGHDR and CDR2 SFDVKD. CDR3 sequence: CATSDIESNQPQHF. CDR3 bases: TGTGCCACCAGTGATATCGAGAGCAATCAGCCCCAGCATTTT.

This chain uses TRBV27 with TRBJ2-1; 12 nucleotides align to TRBD2. The germline gives CDR1 MNHEY, CDR2 SMNVEV (reference sequence). CDR3 length equals 18 residues. After removal of 6 bases from V and 0 bases from J, the junction contained 9 bases not matched to a gene. The CDR3 spells CASSSNLAGGSSYNEQFF. The DNA of the CDR3 is TGTGCCAGCAGCTCGAATCTAGCGGGAGGGAGCTCCTACAATGAGCAGTTCTTC.

The rearrangement uses TRBV7-6 and TRBJ1-2, with D hard to call. From germline, CDR1 is SGHVS and CDR2 FNYEAQ. The CDR3 totals 17 residues. Trimming cost V 5 bases and J 4 bases, with 23 bases left between them. CDR3: CASSGLIESRKTYGYTF. In nucleotides, the CDR3 is TGTGCCAGCAGCGGCCTGATTGAATCTCGAAAGACCTATGGCTACACCTTC. The entire variable domain, with the rest obtained from reference TRBV7-6 and TRBJ1-2, is as follows: GAGVSQSPRYKVTKRGQDVALRCDPISGHVSLYWYRQALGQGPEFLTYFNYEAQQDKSGLPNDRFSAERPEGSISTLTIQRTEQRDSAMYRCASSGLIESRKTYGYTFGSGTRLTVV.

On this clonotype itself: A read error may explain this, as a much larger clone is one base away. The gene calls are TRBV28 and TRBJ1-4; D remains unclear. Germline loops: CDR1 MDHEN, CDR2 SYDVKM. The CDR3 is made up of 13 amino acids. This CDR3 is CTTGRTTNEKLFF. In nucleotides, the CDR3 is TGTACCACCGGTAGGACAACTAATGAAAAACTGTTTTTT.

This clonotype was found a few times. The J gene is TRBJ2-3, the V gene TRBV28; 10 positions agree with TRBD2. Losses at the gene ends were 7 bases for V and 4 bases for J; bases not matched to a gene: 5. Germline CDR1 MDHEN, CDR2 SYDVKM. The CDR3 is made up of 14 amino acids. The CDR3 DNA reads as TGTGCCAGCACCCCAGCGGGAGGGTCAGATACGCAGTATTTT. It codes for CASTPAGGSDTQYF. The variable domain in full, completed from reference TRBV28 and TRBJ2-3, reads DVKVTQSSRYLVKRTGEKVFLECVQDMDHENMFWYRQDPGLGLRLIYFSYDVKMKEKGDIPEGYSVSREKKERFSLILESASTNQTSMYLCASTPAGGSDTQYFGPGTRLTVL.

About this clonotype itself: One base away lies a much larger clone, so this may be a sequencing read error. This chain uses TRBV5-1 with TRBJ2-7; D unclear. Germline V gives CDR1 SGHRS, CDR2 YFSETQ. The CDR3 extends over 13 amino acids. The V gene lost 5 bases and the J gene lost 5 bases, with 14 bases spanning the gap. The CDR3 region has the DNA TGCGCCAGCAGGGCGAAAAGCGCCGACGAGCAGTACTTC. Protein: CASRAKSADEQYF. Full variable domain (remainder filled in from reference TRBV5-1 and TRBJ2-7): KAGVTQTPRYLIKTRGQQVTLSCSPISGHRSVSWYQQTPGQGLQFLFEYFSETQRNKGNFPGRFSGRQFSNSRSEMNVSTLELGDSALYLCASRAKSADEQYFGPGTRLTVT.

At least ten counts were recorded for this clonotype. The V call is TRBV3-1, the J call TRBJ1-1, with D perhaps TRBD1 (5 bases). The CDR3 length is 17 residues. Germline CDR1 reads LGHDT; CDR2 reads YNNKEL (reference sequence). Between the trimmed V and J ends, which lost 4 bases and 4 bases, there was a span of 22 bases. The CDR3 region has the DNA TGTGCCAGCAGCCGACAGTTTCCCATTTCAATTCGCACTGAAGCTTTCTTT. Protein: CASSRQFPISIRTEAFF.

For this clonotype: A clone one base away is much larger, so this may be a read error. The chain carries TRBV27 and TRBJ1-1, with a possible D match to TRBD1 (6 bases). This CDR3 region has 14 residues. Trimming cost V 7 bases and J 3 bases, with 15 bases left between them. Germline V CDR1 and CDR2: MNHEY, SMNVEV (reference sequence). The CDR3 reads CASNFRGRDTEAFF. CDR3 DNA: TGTGCCAGCAATTTCCGGGGGCGGGACACTGAAGCTTTCTTT.

As to this clonotype: A much larger clone differs from this one at a single base, so this may be a read error. The gene calls are TRBV7-9 and TRBJ1-2; D might be TRBD1 (5 bases). V lost 8 bases and J lost 6, with 19 bases in between. Germline CDR1 SEHNR, CDR2 FQNEAQ (reference sequence). The CDR3 contains 14 residues. This CDR3 reads CASGNTGPPHGYTF. The CDR3 nucleotides read TGTGCCAGCGGCAACACAGGTCCCCCCCATGGCTACACCTTC.

About this clonotype: This may be a read error, as it is one base from a much larger clone. The chain couples TRBV3-2 to TRBJ2-7. TRBV3-2 is a pseudogene locus. The CDR3 is 14 amino acids. The CDR3 sequence is CASSQDGLYYGQYF. CDR3 DNA: TGTGCCAGCAGCCAAGATGGGCTCTACTACGGGCAGTACTTC.

This clonotype has a count of ten or more. The V gene is TRBV8-2, the J gene TRBJ1-2. TRBV8-2 is given as a pseudogene. CDR3 length: 16 residues. This CDR3 is CGSRLDDSRKTYGYTF. For the CDR3, the DNA is TGTGGCAGTCGGTTGGATGATAGCCGAAAGACCTATGGCTACACCTTC.

Points on this clonotype: The CDR3 end shows no conserved phenylalanine or tryptophan, and so a read error is likely. The chain couples TRBV16 to TRBJ1-2; D is unclear. V shed 5 bases and J shed 4 bases, with 23 bases lying between them. Germline V gene data show CDR1 as KGHSY and CDR2 as FQNENV. The CDR3 has 17 amino acids. For the CDR3, the DNA is TGTGCCAGCAGCACGCGCGTGGTCGTTAGAAAGACCTATGGCTACACCTCC. Its protein is CASSTRVVVRKTYGYTS.